The clone carrying this T cell receptor beta chain was detected once. Its specificity is not known. The data belong to a study of cytomegalovirus exposure and HLA in healthy donors. The V gene end was trimmed by 1 base and the J gene end by 5 bases; junction bases not matched to a gene: 5. There are 16 residues in the CDR3. The germline gives CDR1 LNHNV, CDR2 YYDKDF (reference sequence). Both 60 Vbeta primers and 13 Jbeta primers went into the PCR. Profiled with immunoSEQ multiplex PCR; TCRdb holds only in-frame clones, not every one. The sample has 250,000 to 350,000 clones, around 86% seen once. Points from the study as a whole: Later, an analysis showed that TCR beta chains associated with HLA were more clonally expanded than others that were equally common. TCR beta V- and J-gene trimming was later associated with a missense DCLRE1C variant. The investigators catalogued about 170 TCR beta chains as cytomegalovirus-associated.

Donors were ostensibly healthy at sampling, although undocumented immune exposures were probable. This chain uses TRBV15 with TRBJ1-4; TRBD1 matches 9 bases. The sequenced sample was PBMCs. This sequence was found in a man in his forties in good health and CMV-seropositive. The CDR3 loop reads CATSRASGTGNEKLFF. The CDR3 DNA sequence: TGTGCCACCAGCAGAGCCTCCGGGACAGGGAATGAAAAACTGTTTTTT.